There are a few counts of the clone carrying this T cell receptor (beta chain). This entry comes from a study of blood T cell repertoires in COVID-19. Study summary: Spain, Italy and the United States supplied samples that represented acute and convalescent COVID-19. PBMCs, B-cell-depleted T cells, or T cells provided the cDNA or gDNA that made up the material.

The data were produced by immunoSEQ multiplex PCR, yet TCRdb's version contains in-frame clones alone and is incomplete. The data show approximately 300,000 clones, around 90% seen once. Enrollees, about 18 to 89 years old, lived in approximately 24 US areas. Grouping used clinical history reported by participants in a survey and questionnaire. The CDR3 totals 13 residues. CDR1 and CDR2 (germline): PRHDT, FYEKMQ (reference sequence). V was clipped by 7 bases and J by 2 bases, with 12 bases between them. V is TRBV13 and J is TRBJ2-7, with a weak D call TRBD2 (6 bases). The clonotype originates from a woman younger than 30 with acute COVID-19. Sequencing used PBMCs or T cells enriched from blood (not recorded which). CDR3 protein: CASTGTATYEQYF. In DNA, the CDR3 is TGTGCCAGCACCGGGACTGCGACCTACGAGCAGTACTTC.